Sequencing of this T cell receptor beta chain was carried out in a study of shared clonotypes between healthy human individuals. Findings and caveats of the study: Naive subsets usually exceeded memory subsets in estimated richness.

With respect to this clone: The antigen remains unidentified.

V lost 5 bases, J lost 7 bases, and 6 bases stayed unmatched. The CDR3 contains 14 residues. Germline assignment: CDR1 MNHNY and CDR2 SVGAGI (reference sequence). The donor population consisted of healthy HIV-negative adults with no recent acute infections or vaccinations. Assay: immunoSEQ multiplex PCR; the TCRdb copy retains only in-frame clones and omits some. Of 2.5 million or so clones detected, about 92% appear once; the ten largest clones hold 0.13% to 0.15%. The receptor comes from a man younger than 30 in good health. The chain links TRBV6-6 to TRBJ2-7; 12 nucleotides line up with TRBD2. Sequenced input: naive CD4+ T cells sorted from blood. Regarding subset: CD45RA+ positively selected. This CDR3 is CASSGLAGSGEQYF. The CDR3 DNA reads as TGTGCCAGCAGTGGACTAGCGGGATCGGGGGAGCAGTACTTC.